This TCR beta chain is from a study of CD8+ T cells in alopecia areata. The study's findings and limits: Higher clonality and more expanded CD8+ clones appeared in lesional than normal scalp.

In the case of this clone: As yet, its antigen is unknown.

RNA was extracted and reverse transcribed into cDNA as the sequencing template. This table comes from immunoSEQ multiplex PCR, and its TCRdb copy is limited to in-frame clones, with some not included. Seen here are about 180,000 clones, about 66% observed once, and the top ten hold over 10%. CDR3 length: 14 residues. The ends were cut back, 2 bases at V and 5 bases at J, with 12 bases in the middle. CDR1 and CDR2 from the germline V gene are MNHEY and SMNVEV (reference sequence). J is TRBJ1-1 and V is TRBV27, with D unclear. The source material was CD8+ T cells sorted from blood, sampled at week 0. The source of this sequence is a human donor with alopecia areata. DNA of the CDR3: TGTGCCAGCAGTTTAAGGCACGGAACGACTGAAGCTTTCTTT. This codes for CASSLRHGTTEAFF.